These T cell receptor beta chains were read from a single sample in a study of T cells after yellow fever vaccination. TCRdb re-called the 5' RACE reads through MiXCR, storing one row per CDR3 protein. The sample carries more than 350,000 distinct CDR3 sequences, more than 9% recorded once. Sequenced material: PBMCs, taken on the day of the first yellow fever vaccination. These receptors came from a man younger than 35 who received the YFV17D yellow fever vaccine. CDR3s include the opening cysteine and the closing phenylalanine or tryptophan. The D gene is left open where the match is weak. Part of the rows lack a size; the others show once, few, many or a class for expanded clones.

CSAIGGNEQFF TGCAGTGCTATAGGCGGTAATGAGCAGTTCTTC TRBV20-1 - TRBJ2-1 -
CASSQRPGLVGNTEAFF TGTGCCAGCAGCCAAAGACCAGGGTTAGTCGGGAACACTGAAGCTTTCTTT TRBV4-2 - TRBJ1-1 -
CASSLGASGGQETQYF TGTGCCAGCAGCTTAGGGGCTAGCGGGGGGCAAGAGACCCAGTACTTC TRBV7-7 few TRBJ2-5 TRBD2
CSVPTDVTGYTF TGCAGCGTCCCGACAGACGTAACCGGCTACACCTTC TRBV29-1 few TRBJ1-2 -
CASGGQAYNEQFF TGCGCCAGCGGGGGACAGGCCTACAATGAGCAGTTCTTC TRBV5-1 many TRBJ2-1 TRBD1
CASSLGGGMDEKLFF TGCGCCAGCAGCTTGGGTGGGGGTATGGATGAAAAACTGTTTTTT TRBV5-1 - TRBJ1-4 -
CASSRQGISQPQHF TGTGCCAGCAGCCGACAGGGGATAAGTCAGCCCCAGCATTTT TRBV7-9 few TRBJ1-5 TRBD1
CASSRVGAGGVAQFF TGTGCCAGCAGCCGAGTTGGGGCGGGGGGAGTTGCGCAGTTCTTC TRBV7-2 - TRBJ2-1 TRBD2
CASSPQSDGRGSPLHF TGTGCCAGCTCACCACAGTCGGACGGCAGAGGATCACCCCTCCACTTT TRBV18 - TRBJ1-6 -
CASSLGPEKTQYF TGTGCCAGCAGCTTAGGTCCCGAGAAGACCCAGTACTTC TRBV7-3 - TRBJ2-5 -
CASSQIDRGEGNEQFF TGCGCCAGCAGCCAAATCGACAGGGGAGAGGGCAATGAGCAGTTCTTC TRBV4-1 - TRBJ2-1 TRBD1
CASSLPTSGGQETQYF TGTGCCAGCAGCTTACCAACTAGCGGGGGCCAAGAGACCCAGTACTTC TRBV7-9 - TRBJ2-5 TRBD2
CSARDVQGRGTDTQYF TGCAGTGCTAGAGACGTCCAGGGACGGGGCACAGATACGCAGTATTTT TRBV20-1 few TRBJ2-3 -
CASSERAGEGYGYTF TGTGCCAGCAGTGAAAGGGCAGGGGAAGGCTATGGCTACACCTTC TRBV2 few TRBJ1-2 -
CASSPYRDPTDTQYF TGTGCCAGCAGCCCTTACCGGGACCCCACAGATACGCAGTATTTT TRBV3-1 few TRBJ2-3 -
CASSWTPQETQYF TGCGCCAGCAGCTGGACACCACAAGAGACCCAGTACTTC TRBV5-1 many TRBJ2-5 -
CASSSRQAAFF TGTGCCAGCAGTTCCCGACAGGCCGCTTTCTTC TRBV6-5 - TRBJ2-1 -
CSARENSGYTF TGCAGTGCTAGGGAAAACAGTGGCTACACCTTC TRBV20-1 few TRBJ1-2 -
CATSGDRTTDTQYF TGTGCCACCAGTGGGGACAGAACCACAGATACGCAGTATTTT TRBV24-1 - TRBJ2-3 TRBD1
CASSPRTVLQETQYF TGTGCCAGCAGTCCGCGGACAGTTCTACAAGAGACCCAGTACTTC TRBV7-9 many TRBJ2-5 -
CASSYSSEDYGYTF TGTGCCAGCAGTTACTCTTCCGAAGACTATGGCTACACCTTC TRBV6-5 few TRBJ1-2 -
CASSLGGTANTGELFF TGCGCCAGCAGCTTGGGTGGGACAGCGAACACCGGGGAGCTGTTTTTT TRBV5-1 many TRBJ2-2 TRBD1
CASTGQFYSGANVLTF TGTGCCAGCACTGGACAGTTTTATTCTGGGGCCAACGTCCTGACTTTC TRBV6-1 few TRBJ2-6 -
CASRPDRAGTEAFF TGTGCCAGCAGACCGGACAGGGCAGGCACTGAAGCTTTCTTT TRBV6-2/TRBV6-3 - TRBJ1-1 TRBD1
CSVVGATNEKLFF TGCAGCGTTGTGGGCGCAACTAATGAAAAACTGTTTTTT TRBV29-1 - TRBJ1-4 -
CASSLDSGTVFTDTQYF TGTGCCAGCAGTCTGGACTCCGGGACGGTCTTCACAGATACGCAGTATTTT TRBV27 few TRBJ2-3 -
CASSLESGAMNTEAFF TGCGCCAGCAGCTTGGAATCAGGGGCCATGAACACTGAAGCTTTCTTT TRBV5-1 - TRBJ1-1 -
CASSQDANKQETQYF TGTGCCAGCAGCCAAGATGCGAATAAACAAGAGACCCAGTACTTC TRBV4-2 few TRBJ2-5 -
CASSEYSGGPAGTDTQYF TGTGCCAGCAGTGAATACAGCGGGGGCCCAGCTGGCACAGATACGCAGTATTTT TRBV6-1 few TRBJ2-3 TRBD2
CSAHSGDTTDTQYF TGCAGTGCTCACTCAGGGGACACAACAGATACGCAGTATTTT TRBV20-1 few TRBJ2-3 -
CATSIDRATNEKLFF TGTGCCACCAGCATTGACAGGGCTACTAATGAAAAACTGTTTTTT TRBV15 few TRBJ1-4 TRBD1
CASSPYRLARTTDTQYF TGTGCCAGCAGCCCCTACCGACTAGCGCGGACCACAGATACGCAGTATTTT TRBV7-3 few TRBJ2-3 TRBD2
CASSLEVTGDGYTF TGTGCCAGCAGCTTAGAAGTGACAGGGGATGGCTACACCTTC TRBV7-8 many TRBJ1-2 TRBD1
CASSWSSGNTIYF TGTGCCAGCAGCTGGTCCTCTGGAAACACCATATATTTT TRBV7-2 - TRBJ1-3 -
CASKRPRQGRERLLQYF TGTGCCAGCAAACGCCCCCGACAGGGGCGGGAAAGACTTCTTCAGTACTTC TRBV21-1 - TRBJ2-4 -
CASRLLGTGELFF TGTGCCAGCAGGCTTCTAGGCACCGGGGAGCTGTTTTTT TRBV6-1 - TRBJ2-2 -
CASSEGVLTRNTEAFF TGCGCCAGCAGCGAAGGGGTGCTCACCCGTAACACTGAAGCTTTCTTT TRBV5-1 few TRBJ1-1 -
CASSQGQGTATGELFF TGCGCCAGCAGCCAAGGACAGGGAACGGCCACCGGGGAGCTGTTTTTT TRBV4-1 - TRBJ2-2 TRBD1
CASRGGQSYNEQFF TGTGCCAGCAGGGGGGGACAGTCCTACAATGAGCAGTTCTTC TRBV6-1 - TRBJ2-1 -
CASARLGLRETQYF TGCGCCAGTGCAAGGCTGGGACTCCGGGAGACCCAGTACTTC TRBV10-2 few TRBJ2-5 -
CASSPREGNSGANVLTF TGCGCCAGCAGCCCCCGCGAGGGGAACTCTGGGGCCAACGTCCTGACTTTC TRBV5-1 - TRBJ2-6 -
CSARVTGSFNQPQHF TGCAGTGCTAGAGTTACAGGTTCCTTTAATCAGCCCCAGCATTTT TRBV20-1 few TRBJ1-5 -
CASSPSGTGGDTQYF TGCGCCAGCAGCCCCTCCGGGACAGGGGGGGATACGCAGTATTTT TRBV5-1 few TRBJ2-3 TRBD1
CASSLATVNTGELFF TGCGCCAGCAGCTTGGCGACAGTGAACACCGGGGAGCTGTTTTTT TRBV5-1 many TRBJ2-2 -
CAGRQGGTGELFF TGTGCCGGGAGGCAGGGAGGGACCGGGGAGCTGTTTTTT TRBV5-4 - TRBJ2-2 TRBD2